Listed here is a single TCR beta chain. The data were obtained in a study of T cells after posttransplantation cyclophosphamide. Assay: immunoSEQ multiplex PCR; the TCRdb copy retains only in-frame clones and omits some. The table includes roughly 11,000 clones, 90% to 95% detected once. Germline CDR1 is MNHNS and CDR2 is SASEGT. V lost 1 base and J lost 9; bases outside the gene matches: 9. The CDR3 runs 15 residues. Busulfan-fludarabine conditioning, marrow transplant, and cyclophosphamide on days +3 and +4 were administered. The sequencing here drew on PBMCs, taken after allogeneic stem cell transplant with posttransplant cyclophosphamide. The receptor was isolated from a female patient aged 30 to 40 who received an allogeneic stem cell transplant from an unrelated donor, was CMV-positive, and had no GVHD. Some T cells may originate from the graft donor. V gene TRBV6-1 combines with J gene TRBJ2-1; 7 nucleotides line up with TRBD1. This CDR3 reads CASSEVLQGRGEQFF. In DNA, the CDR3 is TGTGCCAGCAGTGAAGTCCTACAGGGGAGAGGTGAGCAGTTCTTC.